This TCR beta chain was captured by sequencing in a study of T cell clonality in common variable immunodeficiency. Produced via immunoSEQ multiplex PCR; TCRdb's table is partial and in-frame only. The sample offers roughly 34,000 clones and no singletons, the top ten holding around 27%. This clone has a handful of counts. Its antigen remains unknown. The read falls 3 residues short of the CDR3 end, and the missing part is taken from the germline J gene. Germline CDR1 reads LNHDA; CDR2 reads SQIVND (reference sequence). The CDR3 spans 12 residues. Between the trimmed V and J ends, which lost 3 bases and 4 bases, there was a span of 6 bases. Study-wide results and limits: In common variable immunodeficiency, TCR beta chains reportedly carried fewer deletions and N-nucleotide insertions.

The J gene is TRBJ1-2, the V gene TRBV19; D unclear. The clonotype comes from a human donor with common variable immunodeficiency. The sample consisted of peripheral blood mononuclear cells. The CDR3 sequence is CASSIPGYGYTF. The CDR3 DNA, read in part, is TGTGCCAGTAGTATCCCCGGCTATGGC.